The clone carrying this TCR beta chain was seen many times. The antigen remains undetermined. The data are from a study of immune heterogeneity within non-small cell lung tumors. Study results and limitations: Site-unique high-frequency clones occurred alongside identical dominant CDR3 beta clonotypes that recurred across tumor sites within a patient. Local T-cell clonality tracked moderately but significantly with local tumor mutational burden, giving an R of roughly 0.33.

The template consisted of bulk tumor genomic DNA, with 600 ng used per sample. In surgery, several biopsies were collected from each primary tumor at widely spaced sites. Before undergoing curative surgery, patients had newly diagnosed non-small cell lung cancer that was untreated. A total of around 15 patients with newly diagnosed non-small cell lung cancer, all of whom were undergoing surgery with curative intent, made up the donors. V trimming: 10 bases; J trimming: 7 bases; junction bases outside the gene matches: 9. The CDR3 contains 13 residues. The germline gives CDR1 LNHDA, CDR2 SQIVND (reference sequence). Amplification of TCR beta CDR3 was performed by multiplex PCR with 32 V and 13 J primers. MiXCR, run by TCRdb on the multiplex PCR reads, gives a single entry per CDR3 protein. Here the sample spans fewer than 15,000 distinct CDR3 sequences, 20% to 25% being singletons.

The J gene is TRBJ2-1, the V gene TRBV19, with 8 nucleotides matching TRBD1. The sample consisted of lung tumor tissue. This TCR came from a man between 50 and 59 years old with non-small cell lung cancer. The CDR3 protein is CATGQGPVNEQFF. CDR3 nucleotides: TGTGCCACAGGACAGGGTCCGGTGAATGAGCAGTTCTTC.